One sample yielded the 21 T cell receptor beta chains listed below, sequenced in a study of radiation and T cells in renal cell carcinoma. Noted treatment: treatment-naive control, cytoreductive nephrectomy. Repertoires were generated with immunoSEQ multiplex PCR, while TCRdb's copy carries only in-frame clones and drops some. This sample has 12,000 to 15,000 clones, with just over 55% found just once. This material consisted of tumor tissue, taken from a patient whose treatment was nephrectomy without radiotherapy. These receptors came from a man aged 45-60 years with renal cell carcinoma.

The V call is TRBV5-5, the J call TRBJ1-1; D is uncertain. Trimming took off 2 bases at V and 5 bases at J, with 10 bases between the two ends. Germline lookup yields CDR1 SGHKS and CDR2 YYEKEE (reference sequence). This CDR3 contains 13 residues. CDR3 loop: CASSFDPRTEAFF. The CDR3 region has the DNA TGTGCCAGCAGCTTTGACCCAAGGACTGAAGCTTTCTTT.

V usage is TRBV10-3 and J usage is TRBJ2-2; 7 positions agree with TRBD1. The CDR3 is made up of 15 amino acids. The V and J ends lost 5 bases and 4 bases, in that order; junction bases with no gene match: 7. The germline V gene has CDR1 ENHRY and CDR2 SYGVKD. DNA of the CDR3: TGTGCCATCAGTCAACAGGGGTTTAGCACCGGGGAGCTGTTTTTT. Translation gives CAISQQGFSTGELFF.

This clone is medium-sized. V gene TRBV4-1 combines with J gene TRBJ1-1; D not certain. Trimming stripped 0 bases from V and 7 bases from J, with 12 bases between. The CDR3 contains 14 residues. CDR1 and CDR2 from the germline V gene are MGHRA and YSYEKL. The CDR3 DNA sequence: TGCGCCAGCAGCCAAGACGACGGGAGGAGTGAAGCTTTCTTT. It translates to CASSQDDGRSEAFF.

The chain carries TRBV2 and TRBJ2-5; D unclear. In germline, CDR1 is SNHLY, CDR2 FYNNEI. This CDR3 comprises 16 residues. V was pared by 6 bases and J by 2 bases, with 19 bases between. The CDR3 protein is CASSIHSAGPQETQYF. CDR3 DNA: TGTGCCAGCAGCATCCACTCGGCAGGCCCACAAGAGACCCAGTACTTC.

The chain carries TRBV5-1 and TRBJ2-3; D call uncertain. CDR3 length equals 13 residues. V was cut by 2 bases and J by 3 bases, with 7 bases left in between. Germline V gene lookup returns CDR1 SGHRS and CDR2 YFSETQ. CDR3 sequence reads: CASSLGPTDTQYF. Written as DNA, the CDR3 is TGCGCCAGCAGCTTAGGGCCGACAGATACGCAGTATTTT.

In its sample, this clone was seen a few times. The chain combines TRBV5-1 with TRBJ1-1; 9 nucleotides line up with TRBD1. The V gene's germline CDR1 is SGHRS and CDR2 YFSETQ. CDR3 size: 12 residues. Trimming at V came to 5 bases and at J to 8 bases, leaving 4 bases not matched to a gene. Written as DNA, the CDR3 is TGCGCCAGCAGGTACGGGACAGGGGAAGCTTTCTTT. Its translation is CASRYGTGEAFF.

This chain connects TRBV5-4 to TRBJ1-5; D gene uncertain. There are 15 residues in the CDR3. The germline V gene has CDR1 SGHNT and CDR2 YYREEE (reference sequence). V dropped 4 bases and J dropped 4 bases, with 15 bases sitting between them. Here the CDR3 reads CASSLDGRGNQPQHF. In DNA form, the CDR3 reads TGTGCCAGCAGCCTTGACGGACGGGGAAATCAGCCCCAGCATTTT.

This chain uses TRBV5-5 with TRBJ1-2; D ambiguous. This CDR3 has 13 amino acids. Germline assignment: CDR1 SGHKS and CDR2 YYEKEE (reference sequence). V was clipped by 0 bases and J by 6 bases, with 9 bases between them. The CDR3 sequence is CASSLGYKDGYTF. CDR3 coding DNA: TGTGCCAGCAGCTTGGGATACAAGGATGGCTACACCTTC.

The rearrangement joins TRBV5-1 to TRBJ1-2; D not resolved. Trimming pared 0 bases from V and 2 bases from J, leaving 8 bases between. Germline CDR1 reads SGHRS; CDR2 reads YFSETQ. CDR3 length equals 14 residues. The CDR3 spells CASSLESGNYGYTF. The CDR3 DNA reads as TGCGCCAGCAGCTTGGAGAGCGGAAACTATGGCTACACCTTC. Full variable domain (remainder filled in from reference TRBV5-1 and TRBJ1-2): KAGVTQTPRYLIKTRGQQVTLSCSPISGHRSVSWYQQTPGQGLQFLFEYFSETQRNKGNFPGRFSGRQFSNSRSEMNVSTLELGDSALYLCASSLESGNYGYTFGSGTRLTVV.

This chain connects TRBV5-6 to TRBJ2-2; TRBD2 matches at 8 bases. V gave up 4 bases and J gave up 7 bases; unmatched junction bases: 12. The CDR3 has 16 amino acids. The germline V gene encodes CDR1 SGHDT and CDR2 YYEEEE. The DNA for the CDR3 is TGTGCCAGCAGCGCGTCGGGGGGGCCAGAGTACGGGGAGCTGTTTTTT. Translated, it gives CASSASGGPEYGELFF.

The chain employs TRBV5-8 and TRBJ1-5; unclear D gene. V was shortened by 0 bases and J by 3 bases, with 10 bases between the two germline ends. Germline V CDR1 and CDR2: SGHTS, YDEGEE. The CDR3 has 15 amino acids. CDR3 loop: CASSLGREPNQPQHF. In DNA form, the CDR3 reads TGTGCCAGCAGCTTGGGTAGGGAACCCAATCAGCCCCAGCATTTT.

This clone showed up just a few times. The V gene is TRBV5-1, the J gene TRBJ2-1; no clear D gene. Germline CDR1 reads SGHRS; CDR2 reads YFSETQ. The CDR3 extends over 14 amino acids. V was clipped by 0 bases and J by 0 bases, with 4 bases between them. DNA of the CDR3: TGCGCCAGCAGCTTGGAGTTCTCCTACAATGAGCAGTTCTTC. Translating it yields CASSLEFSYNEQFF. The variable domain in full, completed from reference TRBV5-1 and TRBJ2-1, reads KAGVTQTPRYLIKTRGQQVTLSCSPISGHRSVSWYQQTPGQGLQFLFEYFSETQRNKGNFPGRFSGRQFSNSRSEMNVSTLELGDSALYLCASSLEFSYNEQFFGPGTRLTVL.

This clone has a single count. This sequence joins TRBV30 and TRBJ2-2, with D perhaps matching TRBD1 or TRBD2 (5 bases each). This CDR3 comprises 14 residues. Germline-derived CDR1 and CDR2 are GTSNPN and SVGIG (reference sequence). With 0 bases removed from V and 5 bases from J, the gap between germline ends came to 10 bases. The CDR3 region is CAWSVDRGTGELFF. For the CDR3, the DNA is TGTGCCTGGAGTGTAGACAGAGGGACCGGGGAGCTGTTTTTT.

Comments on this clone: A junction end diverges from the germline sequence, so it may reflect a read error. This chain joins TRBV29-1 and TRBJ2-7; perhaps TRBD2 as D (5 bases). This CDR3 is 13 amino acids long. CDR1 SQVTM and CDR2 ANQGSEA come from the germline V gene. CDR3 loop: CSVEGLHSYEQYF. The CDR3 nucleotides read TGCAGCGTCGAAGGACTGCACTCCTACGAGCAGTACTTC.

This clone appeared a few times. This rearrangement joins TRBV7-9 to TRBJ2-2; 9 bases agree with TRBD1. V was pared by 1 base and J by 3 bases, with 6 bases of the junction left unmatched. The CDR3 loop spans 17 amino acids. Germline assignment: CDR1 SEHNR and CDR2 FQNEAQ (reference sequence). The CDR3 sequence is CASSLGNRGRDTGELFF. CDR3 DNA sequence: TGTGCCAGCAGCTTAGGGAACAGGGGGCGCGACACCGGGGAGCTGTTTTTT.

This rearrangement joins TRBV5-1 to TRBJ2-7; possible D gene TRBD2, 6 bases. The length of the CDR3 is 14 residues. In germline, CDR1 is SGHRS, CDR2 YFSETQ. V lost 1 base, J lost 0 bases, and 8 bases lay in between. CDR3 sequence reads: CASSLTSPSYEQYF. The CDR3 DNA reads TGCGCCAGCAGCTTGACTAGCCCCTCCTACGAGCAGTACTTC.

The genes are TRBV5-4 and TRBJ1-2, with TRBD1 as a possible D gene (5 bases). This CDR3 is built from 14 residues. CDR1 and CDR2 (germline): SGHNT, YYREEE (reference sequence). Trimming stripped 5 bases from V and 2 bases from J, with 13 bases between. CDR3 DNA: TGTGCCAGCAGGGGCCCCGAGGGGAACTATGGCTACACCTTC. This gives the protein CASRGPEGNYGYTF.

For the CDR3, the DNA is TGTGCCAGCAGCCCGGTGCCGGTGGGGAATTCACCCCTCCACTTT. Protein: CASSPVPVGNSPLHF. The J gene is TRBJ1-6, the V gene TRBV7-3; unclear D gene. Germline assignment: CDR1 SGHTA and CDR2 FQGTGA. The germline V and J ends were trimmed by 5 bases and 7 bases, with 15 bases remaining between them. The length of the CDR3 is 15 residues.

Here the CDR3 DNA reads TGTGCCAGCAGTGAAGGTGGGGGATACCAGCCCCAGCATTTT. This gives the protein CASSEGGGYQPQHF. The V gene is TRBV6-1, the J gene TRBJ1-5, with a tentative D call TRBD1 (5 bases). Germline V lookup: CDR1 MNHNS, CDR2 SASEGT. Trimming removed 1 base from V and 7 bases from J, with 11 bases in between. The CDR3 extends over 14 amino acids.

This chain connects TRBV5-6 to TRBJ2-3; 10 bases map to TRBD2. Germline V lookup: CDR1 SGHDT, CDR2 YYEEEE. The CDR3 has 17 residues. V dropped 0 bases and J dropped 8; count of bases not matched to a gene: 12. CDR3 sequence (DNA): TGTGCCAGCAGCTTGGTTGCCAGCGGGGGGGCAGGAGTTACGCAGTATTTT. Its protein product is CASSLVASGGAGVTQYF.

With regard to this clone: The junction does not match germline at one end; this may be a read error. Other DNA sequences in the sample encode the same CDR3. This rearrangement joins TRBV19 to TRBJ2-1, with TRBD2 matching 7 bases. This CDR3 has 15 amino acids. Germline V lookup: CDR1 LNHDA, CDR2 SQIVND (reference sequence). CDR3 nucleotide sequence: TGTGCCAGTAGTATAGGGGGGGGATCCTATAATGAGCAGTTCTTC. It yields the protein CASSIGGGSYNEQFF.